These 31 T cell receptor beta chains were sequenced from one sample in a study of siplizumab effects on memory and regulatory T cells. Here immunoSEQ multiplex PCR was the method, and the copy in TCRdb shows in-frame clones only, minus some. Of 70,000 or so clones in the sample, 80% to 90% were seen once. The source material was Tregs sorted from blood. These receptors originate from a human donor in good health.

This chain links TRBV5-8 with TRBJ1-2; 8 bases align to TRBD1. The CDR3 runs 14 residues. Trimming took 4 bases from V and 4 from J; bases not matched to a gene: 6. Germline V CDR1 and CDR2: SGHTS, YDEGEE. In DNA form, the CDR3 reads TGTGCCAGCAGCCTCCGGGACAGGAGCTATGGCTACACCTTC. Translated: CASSLRDRSYGYTF.

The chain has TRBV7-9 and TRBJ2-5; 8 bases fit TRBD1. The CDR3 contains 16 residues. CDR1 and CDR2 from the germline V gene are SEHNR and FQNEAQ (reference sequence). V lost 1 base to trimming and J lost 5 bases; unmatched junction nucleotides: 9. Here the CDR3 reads CASSLVRQGARETQYF. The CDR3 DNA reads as TGTGCCAGCAGCTTAGTTCGGCAGGGGGCTCGGGAGACCCAGTACTTC.

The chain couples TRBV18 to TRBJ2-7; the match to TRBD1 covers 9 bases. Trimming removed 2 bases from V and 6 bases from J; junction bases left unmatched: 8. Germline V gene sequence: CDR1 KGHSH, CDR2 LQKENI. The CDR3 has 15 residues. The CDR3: CASSPGRGQGVEQYF. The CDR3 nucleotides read TGTGCCAGCTCACCAGGACGGGGACAGGGCGTCGAGCAGTACTTC.

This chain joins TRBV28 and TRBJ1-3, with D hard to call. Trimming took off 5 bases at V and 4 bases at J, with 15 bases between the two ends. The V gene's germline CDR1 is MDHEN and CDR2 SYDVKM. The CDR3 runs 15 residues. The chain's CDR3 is CASSPQEDFGNTIYF. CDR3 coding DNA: TGTGCCAGCAGTCCCCAAGAGGACTTCGGAAACACCATATATTTT.

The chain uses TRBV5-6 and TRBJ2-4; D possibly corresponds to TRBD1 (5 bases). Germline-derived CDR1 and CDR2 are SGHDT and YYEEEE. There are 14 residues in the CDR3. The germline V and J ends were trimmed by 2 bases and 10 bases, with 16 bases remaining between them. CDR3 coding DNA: TGTGCCAGCAGCTTTAGGGGCGAATACCAAATTCAGTACTTC. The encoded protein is CASSFRGEYQIQYF.

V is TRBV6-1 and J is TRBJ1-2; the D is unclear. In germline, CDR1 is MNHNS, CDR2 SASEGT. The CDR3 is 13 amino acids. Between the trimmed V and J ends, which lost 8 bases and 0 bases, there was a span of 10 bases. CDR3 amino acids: CASQQATNYGYTF. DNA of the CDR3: TGTGCCAGCCAGCAGGCGACTAACTATGGCTACACCTTC.

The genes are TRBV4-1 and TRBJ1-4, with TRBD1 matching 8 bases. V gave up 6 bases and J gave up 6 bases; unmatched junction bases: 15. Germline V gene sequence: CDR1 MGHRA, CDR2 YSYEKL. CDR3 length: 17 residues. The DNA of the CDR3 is TGCGCCAGCAGACGAAGGGGCAGGGGGCCCCACGATGAAAAACTGTTTTTT. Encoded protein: CASRRRGRGPHDEKLFF.

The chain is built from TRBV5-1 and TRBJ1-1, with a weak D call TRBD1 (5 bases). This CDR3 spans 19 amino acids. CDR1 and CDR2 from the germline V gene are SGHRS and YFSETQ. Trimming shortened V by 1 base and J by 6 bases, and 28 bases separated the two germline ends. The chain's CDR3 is CASSLFVMAGRSRGAEAFF. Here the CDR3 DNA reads TGCGCCAGCAGCTTGTTCGTAATGGCAGGGAGGTCGAGGGGTGCTGAAGCTTTCTTT.

CDR3 loop: CASSVRSESSYGYTF. CDR3 bases: TGTGCCAGCAGTGTTCGATCGGAGAGCAGCTATGGCTACACCTTC. The J gene is TRBJ1-2, the V gene TRBV2; D call uncertain. Germline values: CDR1 SNHLY, CDR2 FYNNEI. The CDR3 extends over 15 amino acids. V gave up 4 bases and J gave up 4 bases, with 16 bases separating them.

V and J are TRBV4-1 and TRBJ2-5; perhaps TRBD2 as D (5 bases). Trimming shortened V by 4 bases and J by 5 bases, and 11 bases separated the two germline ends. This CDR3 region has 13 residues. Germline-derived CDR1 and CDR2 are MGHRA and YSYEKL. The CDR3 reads CASSRTGWETQYF. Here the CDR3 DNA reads TGCGCCAGCAGCCGGACTGGGTGGGAGACCCAGTACTTC.

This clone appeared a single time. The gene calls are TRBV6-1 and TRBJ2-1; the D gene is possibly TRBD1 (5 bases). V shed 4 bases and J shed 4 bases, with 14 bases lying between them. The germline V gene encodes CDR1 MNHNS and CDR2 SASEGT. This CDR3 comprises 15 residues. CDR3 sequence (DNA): TGTGCCAGCAGTGTGATGACGAAGGGGTACAATGAGCAGTTCTTC. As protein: CASSVMTKGYNEQFF.

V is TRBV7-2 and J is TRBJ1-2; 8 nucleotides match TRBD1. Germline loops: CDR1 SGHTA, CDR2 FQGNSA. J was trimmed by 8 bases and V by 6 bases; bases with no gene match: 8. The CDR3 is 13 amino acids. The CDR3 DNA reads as TGTGCCAGCAGAGGACAGGGTATTGGAGGCTACACCTTC. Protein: CASRGQGIGGYTF.

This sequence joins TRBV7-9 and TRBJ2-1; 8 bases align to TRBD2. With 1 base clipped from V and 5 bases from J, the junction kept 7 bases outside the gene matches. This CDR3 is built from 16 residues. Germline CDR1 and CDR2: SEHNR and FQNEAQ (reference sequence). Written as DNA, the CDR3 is TGTGCCAGCAGCTTAGGTTTAGCGGGATCCAACAATGAGCAGTTCTTC. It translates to CASSLGLAGSNNEQFF.

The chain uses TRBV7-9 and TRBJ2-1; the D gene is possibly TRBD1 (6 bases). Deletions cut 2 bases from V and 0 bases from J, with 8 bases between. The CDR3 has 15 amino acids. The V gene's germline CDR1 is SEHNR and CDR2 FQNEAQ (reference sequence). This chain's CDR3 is CASSLSDSSYNEQFF. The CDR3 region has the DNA TGTGCCAGCAGCTTATCGGACAGCTCCTACAATGAGCAGTTCTTC.

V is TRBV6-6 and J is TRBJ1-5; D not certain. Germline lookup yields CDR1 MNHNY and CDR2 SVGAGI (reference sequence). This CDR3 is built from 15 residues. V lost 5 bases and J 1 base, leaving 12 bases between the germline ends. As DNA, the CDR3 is TGTGCCAGCAGTCAAGGATCAACCAGCAATCAGCCCCAGCATTTT. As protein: CASSQGSTSNQPQHF.

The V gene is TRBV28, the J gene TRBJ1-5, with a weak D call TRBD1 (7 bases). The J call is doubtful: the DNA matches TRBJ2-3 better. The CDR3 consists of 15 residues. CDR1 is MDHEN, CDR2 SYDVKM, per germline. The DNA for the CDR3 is TGTGCCAGCAGTCGCCGACAGGGAGGCAATCAGCCCCAGTATTTT. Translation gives CASSRRQGGNQPQYF.

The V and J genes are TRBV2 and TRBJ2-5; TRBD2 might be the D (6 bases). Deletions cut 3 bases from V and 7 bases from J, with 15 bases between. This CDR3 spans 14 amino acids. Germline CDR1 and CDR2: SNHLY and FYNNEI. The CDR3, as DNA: TGTGCCAGCAGTGACCTGGGACTCGTCGGGACCCAGTACTTC. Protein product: CASSDLGLVGTQYF.

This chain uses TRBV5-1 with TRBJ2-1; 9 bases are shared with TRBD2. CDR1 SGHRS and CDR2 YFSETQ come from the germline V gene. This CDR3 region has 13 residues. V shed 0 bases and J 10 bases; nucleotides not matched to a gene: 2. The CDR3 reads CASSLAGLAEQFF. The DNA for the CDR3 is TGCGCCAGCAGCTTGGCGGGACTAGCAGAGCAGTTCTTC. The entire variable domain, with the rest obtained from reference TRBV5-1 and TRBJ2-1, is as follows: KAGVTQTPRYLIKTRGQQVTLSCSPISGHRSVSWYQQTPGQGLQFLFEYFSETQRNKGNFPGRFSGRQFSNSRSEMNVSTLELGDSALYLCASSLAGLAEQFFGPGTRLTVL.

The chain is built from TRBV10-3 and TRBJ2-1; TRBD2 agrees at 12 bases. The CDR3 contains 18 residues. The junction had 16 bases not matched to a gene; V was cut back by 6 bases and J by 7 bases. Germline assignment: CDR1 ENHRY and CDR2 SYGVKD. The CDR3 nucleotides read TGTGCCATCAGATCCCACACCCGGACTAGCGGGGCGAGAAATGAGCAGTTCTTC. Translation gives CAIRSHTRTSGARNEQFF.

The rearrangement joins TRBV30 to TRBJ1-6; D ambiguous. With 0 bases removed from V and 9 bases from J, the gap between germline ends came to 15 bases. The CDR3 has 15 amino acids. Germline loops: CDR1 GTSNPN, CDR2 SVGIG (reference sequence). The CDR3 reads CAWSVPGLGSSPLHF. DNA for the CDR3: TGTGCCTGGAGTGTGCCGGGCTTGGGGAGTTCACCCCTCCACTTT.

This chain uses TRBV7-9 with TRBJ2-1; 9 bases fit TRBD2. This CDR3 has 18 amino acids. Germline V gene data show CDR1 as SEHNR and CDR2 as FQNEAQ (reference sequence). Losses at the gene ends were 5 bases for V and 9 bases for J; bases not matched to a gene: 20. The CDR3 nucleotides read TGTGCCAGCAGCCGAGGGGGTCTAGCGGGAAAATCATACGGTGAGCAGTTCTTC. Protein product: CASSRGGLAGKSYGEQFF. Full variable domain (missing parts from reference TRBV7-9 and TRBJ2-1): DTGVSQNPRHKITKRGQNVTFRCDPISEHNRLYWYRQTLGQGPEFLTYFQNEAQLEKSRLLSDRFSAERPKGSFSTLEIQRTEQGDSAMYLCASSRGGLAGKSYGEQFFGPGTRLTVL.

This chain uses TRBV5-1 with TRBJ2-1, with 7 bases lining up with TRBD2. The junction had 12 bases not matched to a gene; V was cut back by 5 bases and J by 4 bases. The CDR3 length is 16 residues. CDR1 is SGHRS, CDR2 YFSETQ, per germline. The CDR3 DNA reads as TGCGCCAGCAGGGGAGGGAGCGGGGAACATTACAATGAGCAGTTCTTC. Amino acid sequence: CASRGGSGEHYNEQFF.

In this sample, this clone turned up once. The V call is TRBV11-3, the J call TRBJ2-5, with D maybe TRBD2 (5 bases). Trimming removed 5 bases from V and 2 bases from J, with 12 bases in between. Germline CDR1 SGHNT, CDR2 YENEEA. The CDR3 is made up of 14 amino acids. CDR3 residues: CASSPDGLQETQYF. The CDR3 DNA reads TGTGCCAGCAGCCCCGACGGACTTCAAGAGACCCAGTACTTC. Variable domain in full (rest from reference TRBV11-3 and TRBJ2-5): EAGVVQSPRYKIIEKKQPVAFWCNPISGHNTLYWYLQNLGQGPELLIRYENEEAVDDSQLPKDRFSAERLKGVDSTLKIQPAELGDSAVYLCASSPDGLQETQYFGPGTRLLVL.

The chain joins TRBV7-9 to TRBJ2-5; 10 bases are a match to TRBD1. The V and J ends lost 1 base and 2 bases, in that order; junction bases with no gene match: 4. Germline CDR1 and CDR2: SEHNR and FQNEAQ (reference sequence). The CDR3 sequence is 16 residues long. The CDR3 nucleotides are TGTGCCAGCAGCTTAGGGGACAGGGGTCGGCAAGAGACCCAGTACTTC. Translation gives CASSLGDRGRQETQYF.

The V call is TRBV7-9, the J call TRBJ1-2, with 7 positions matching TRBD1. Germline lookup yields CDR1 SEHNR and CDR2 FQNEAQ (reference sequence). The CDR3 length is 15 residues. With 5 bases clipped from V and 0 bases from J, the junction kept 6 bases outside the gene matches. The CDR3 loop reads CASSLNRGANYGYTF. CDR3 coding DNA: TGTGCCAGCAGCCTAAACAGGGGAGCTAACTATGGCTACACCTTC.

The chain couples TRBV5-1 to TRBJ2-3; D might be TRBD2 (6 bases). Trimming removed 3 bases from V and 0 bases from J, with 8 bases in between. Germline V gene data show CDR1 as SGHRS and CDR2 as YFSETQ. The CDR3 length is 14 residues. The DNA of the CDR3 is TGCGCCAGCAGCTCCGGGAGAAGCACAGATACGCAGTATTTT. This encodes CASSSGRSTDTQYF.

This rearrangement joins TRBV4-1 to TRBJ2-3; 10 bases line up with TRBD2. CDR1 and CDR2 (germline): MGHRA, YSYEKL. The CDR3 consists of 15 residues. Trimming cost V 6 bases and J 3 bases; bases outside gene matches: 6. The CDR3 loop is CASRPSGSLTDTQYF. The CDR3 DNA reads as TGCGCCAGCAGACCTAGCGGGAGTTTGACAGATACGCAGTATTTT.

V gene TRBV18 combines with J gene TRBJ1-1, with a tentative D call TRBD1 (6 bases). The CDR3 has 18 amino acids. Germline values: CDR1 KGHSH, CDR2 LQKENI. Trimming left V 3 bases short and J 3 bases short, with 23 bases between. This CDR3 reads CASSPAQGSLIRDTEAFF. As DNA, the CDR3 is TGTGCCAGCTCACCCGCTCAGGGGTCCCTTATAAGGGACACTGAAGCTTTCTTT.

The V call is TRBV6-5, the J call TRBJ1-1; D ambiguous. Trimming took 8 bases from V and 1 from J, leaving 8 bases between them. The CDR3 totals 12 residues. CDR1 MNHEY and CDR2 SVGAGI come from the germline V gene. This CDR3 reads CASQRENTEAFF. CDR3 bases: TGTGCCAGCCAGAGAGAGAACACTGAAGCTTTCTTT.

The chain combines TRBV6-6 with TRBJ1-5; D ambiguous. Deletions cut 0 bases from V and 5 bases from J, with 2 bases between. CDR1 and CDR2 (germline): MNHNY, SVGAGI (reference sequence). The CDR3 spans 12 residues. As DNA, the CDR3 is TGTGCCAGCAGTTACTCGGATCAGCCCCAGCATTTT. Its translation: CASSYSDQPQHF.

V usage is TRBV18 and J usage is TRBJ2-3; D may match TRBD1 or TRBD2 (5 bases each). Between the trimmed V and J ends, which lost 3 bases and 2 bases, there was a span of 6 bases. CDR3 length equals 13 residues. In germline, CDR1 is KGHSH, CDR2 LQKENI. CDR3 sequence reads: CASSPGTTDTQYF. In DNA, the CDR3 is TGTGCCAGCTCACCGGGGACCACAGATACGCAGTATTTT. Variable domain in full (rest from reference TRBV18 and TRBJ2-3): NAGVMQNPRHLVRRRGQEARLRCSPMKGHSHVYWYRQLPEEGLKFMVYLQKENIIDESGMPKERFSAEFPKEGPSILRIQQVVRGDSAAYFCASSPGTTDTQYFGPGTRLTVL.